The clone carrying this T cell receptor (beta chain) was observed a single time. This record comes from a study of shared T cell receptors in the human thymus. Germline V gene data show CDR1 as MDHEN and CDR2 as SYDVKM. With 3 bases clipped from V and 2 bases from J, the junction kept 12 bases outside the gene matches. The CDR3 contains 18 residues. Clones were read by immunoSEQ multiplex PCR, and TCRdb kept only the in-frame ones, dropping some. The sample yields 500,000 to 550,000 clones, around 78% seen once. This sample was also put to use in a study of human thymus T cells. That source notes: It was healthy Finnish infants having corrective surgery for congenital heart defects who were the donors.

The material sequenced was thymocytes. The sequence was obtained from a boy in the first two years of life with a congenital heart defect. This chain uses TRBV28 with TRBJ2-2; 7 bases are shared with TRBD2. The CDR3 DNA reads TGTGCCAGCAGTTTCTCCCTCCCTAGCGGAGTCAACACCGGGGAGCTGTTTTTT. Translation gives CASSFSLPSGVNTGELFF.